This entry is about one T cell receptor (beta chain). This clone's antigen is unknown. No much larger clonotype is one base removed from it; base qualities were not supplied. CDR1 MNHNY and CDR2 SVGAGI were looked up in the germline V gene (reference sequence). V loses 6 bases, J loses 7 bases, and the germline ends lie 15 bases apart. The CDR3, from cysteine to phenylalanine, totals 14 residues. Only the CDR3 portion is preserved as DNA: 42 bases, with reading frame beginning at the first base. The library was produced with the immunoSEQ multiplex PCR assay. The authors' analysis ran thus. A statistical classification framework was built for diagnosing cytomegalovirus status from the catalog of TCR beta chain sequences. TCRdb took this table from immuneACCESS and kept in-frame rearrangements with V and J called. Such tables lack part of the clones; where checked against another copy, unresolved V genes explain under half of the gap, and the rest is unexplained. Clone size and the V and J calls come from that table; the DNA yielded D and trimming. The sample table records about 55,000 clones; about 93% of these occur just once. The ten biggest clones cover roughly 3% of the sample.

This entry comes from a study of cytomegalovirus exposure and HLA in healthy donors (dated by TCRdb to 2016 to 2017). About the study as a whole: According to a later analysis, one platform produced both the approximately 110 validation repertoires and the 666 repertoires of the first cohort. The study aimed to test whether cataloging public T cell receptors could reveal signatures of past pathogen exposure. In addition to the first cohort of around 670 subjects, a separate validation cohort of 100 to 150 different subjects was used. The study combined high-throughput TCR immunosequencing, statistical association of individual TCRs with disease status, and machine learning to predict cytomegalovirus infection status.

Results the study describes overall, beyond this receptor: A later analysis had no HLA typing for the validation cohort, so co-occurrence there was scored across all 110 or so repertoires. The authors suggested that the approach could potentially be generalized to other disease states and immunological phenotypes. In the study, 150 to 200 TCR beta chains were listed as associated with cytomegalovirus. Across donors, most TCR sequences were observed very rarely, whereas some public TCRs were present in many individuals. In a later analysis, TCRs clustered in the first cohort were found to also tend to co-occur in the 130 or so validation repertoires, with roughly 93% of cluster scores above 0. Three of the identified cytomegalovirus-associated TCR beta chains were confirmed in vitro to be specific for cytomegalovirus antigens. Cytomegalovirus status was reported to be diagnosed by the classifier with high specificity and sensitivity in both the original and validation cohorts.

The donors were included in the validation cohort of approximately 120 subjects, a group kept apart from the roughly 670-subject first cohort. This sequence originates from a man younger than 30 in good health and CMV-seronegative. Sequenced: PBMCs. The sequence is built from TRBV6-6 and TRBJ1-4; TRBD1 is a possible D gene, resting on 5 matching bases. The CDR3 here reads CASSLGRVGEKLFF. The nucleotide sequence reads as follows: TGTGCCAGCAGCCTCGGCAGGGTTGGTGAAAAACTGTTTTTT.